The count of the clone carrying this TCR beta chain is one. Stated time point: pretreatment peripheral blood. It was locally advanced or metastatic urothelial carcinoma that patients had. Anywhere from 1 to 8 samples came from each patient, spanning pretreatment and on-treatment. Germline CDR1 and CDR2: SGHAT and FQNNGV. The ends lost 1 base at V and 7 bases at J; junction bases unmatched: 1. The CDR3 is made up of 14 amino acids. Produced via immunoSEQ multiplex PCR; TCRdb's table is partial and in-frame only. This sample has about 130,000 clones; about 81% occur once, and the top ten carry 3.2%. These data belong to a study of PD-L1 blockade in urothelial cancer. Study overall: In the patient group, about 85% of the roughly 30 were males with bladder-origin urothelial cancer. Blood analyses occurred 3 weeks (second dose) and 6 weeks post treatment start.

This TCR came from a man aged 50 to 59 with urothelial cancer. J is TRBJ1-6 and V is TRBV11-2; 7 bases line up with TRBD1. The input for sequencing was PBMCs, taken around atezolizumab (anti-PD-L1) treatment. The CDR3 spells CASSLVGGNSPLHF. The CDR3 region has the DNA TGTGCCAGCAGCTTAGTAGGGGGCAATTCACCCCTCCACTTT.